The present T cell receptor (beta chain) was sequenced within a study of long-term antiretroviral therapy in people with HIV. For the study at large: The 2015 immediate-ART recommendation was preceded by the earliest samples by about a decade. Whole-study findings and limits: Diversity measured after ART increased yet remained under transplant donor controls.

This was the immunoSEQ v3.0 assay at survey level. TCRdb's copy holds only in-frame clones and misses some; the assay was immunoSEQ multiplex PCR. The sample includes nearly 11,000 clones, about 80% seen only once; the top ten take 15% to 20%. CDR3 size: 16 residues. Germline V gives CDR1 MNHNS, CDR2 SASEGT. With 0 bases clipped from V and 9 bases from J, the junction kept 6 bases outside the gene matches. Worth noting for this clone: Its antigen is still unknown.

The chain links TRBV6-1 to TRBJ2-1; 12 bases map to TRBD2. This sequence was found in a man aged 30-40 years with HIV. Here the sequenced sample was unsorted PBMCs, taken at the start of antiretroviral therapy, before treatment. The CDR3 loop reads CASSEAVWTSGVEQFF. The CDR3 coding sequence is TGTGCCAGCAGTGAAGCTGTATGGACTAGCGGGGTTGAGCAGTTCTTC.